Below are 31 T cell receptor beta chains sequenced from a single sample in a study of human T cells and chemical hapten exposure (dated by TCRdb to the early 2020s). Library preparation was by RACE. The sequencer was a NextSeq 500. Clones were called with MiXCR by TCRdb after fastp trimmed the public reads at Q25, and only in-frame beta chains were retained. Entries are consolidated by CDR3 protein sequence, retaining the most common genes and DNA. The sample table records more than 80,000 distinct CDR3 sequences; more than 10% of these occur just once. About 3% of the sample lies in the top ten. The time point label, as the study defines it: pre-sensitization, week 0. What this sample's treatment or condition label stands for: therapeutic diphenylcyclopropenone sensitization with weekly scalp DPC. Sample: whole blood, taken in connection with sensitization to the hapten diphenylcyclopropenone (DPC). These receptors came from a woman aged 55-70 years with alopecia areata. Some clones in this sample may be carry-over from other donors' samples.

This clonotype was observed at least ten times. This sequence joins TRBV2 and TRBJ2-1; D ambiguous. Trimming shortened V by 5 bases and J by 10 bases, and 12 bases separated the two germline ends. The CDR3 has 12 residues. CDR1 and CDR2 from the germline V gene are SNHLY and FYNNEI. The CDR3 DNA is TGTGCCAGCAGTAGCGACCCCAGGGAGCAGTTCTTC. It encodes CASSSDPREQFF.

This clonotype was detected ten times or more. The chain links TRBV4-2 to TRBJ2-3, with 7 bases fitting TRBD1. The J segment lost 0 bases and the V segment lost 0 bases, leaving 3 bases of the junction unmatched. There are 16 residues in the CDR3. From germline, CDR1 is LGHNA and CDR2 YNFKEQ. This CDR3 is CASSQEGQTSTDTQYF. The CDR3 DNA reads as TGTGCCAGCAGCCAAGAGGGACAGACCAGCACAGATACGCAGTATTTT.

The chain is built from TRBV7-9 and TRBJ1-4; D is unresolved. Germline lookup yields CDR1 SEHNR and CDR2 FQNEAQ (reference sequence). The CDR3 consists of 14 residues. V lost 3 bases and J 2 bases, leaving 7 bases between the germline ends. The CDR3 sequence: CASSFLSTNEKLFF. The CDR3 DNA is TGTGCCAGCAGCTTTTTGTCTACTAATGAAAAACTGTTTTTT.

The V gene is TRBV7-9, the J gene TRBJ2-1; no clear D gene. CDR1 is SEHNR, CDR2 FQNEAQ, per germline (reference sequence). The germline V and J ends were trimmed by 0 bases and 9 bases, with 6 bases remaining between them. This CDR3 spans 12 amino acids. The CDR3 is CASSLAGGEQFF. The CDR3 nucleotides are TGTGCCAGCAGCTTAGCGGGCGGTGAGCAGTTCTTC.

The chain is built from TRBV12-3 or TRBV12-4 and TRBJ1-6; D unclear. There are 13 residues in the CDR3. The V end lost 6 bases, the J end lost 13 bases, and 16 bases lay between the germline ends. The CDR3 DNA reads TGTGCCAGCAGCGGAGGTTTGGAACTCCCCCTCCACTTT. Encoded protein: CASSGGLELPLHF.

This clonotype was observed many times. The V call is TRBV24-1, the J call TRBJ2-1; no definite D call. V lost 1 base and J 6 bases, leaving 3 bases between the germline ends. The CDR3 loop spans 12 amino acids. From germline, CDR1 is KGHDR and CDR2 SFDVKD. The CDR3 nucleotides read TGTGCCACCAGTGATTTCTCCAATGAGCAGTTCTTC. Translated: CATSDFSNEQFF.

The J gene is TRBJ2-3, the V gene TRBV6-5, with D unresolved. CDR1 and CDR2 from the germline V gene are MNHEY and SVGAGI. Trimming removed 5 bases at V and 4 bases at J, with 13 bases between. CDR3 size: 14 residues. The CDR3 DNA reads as TGTGCCAGCAGTCTTCGCTTTGCCCCAGATACGCAGTATTTT. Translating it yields CASSLRFAPDTQYF.

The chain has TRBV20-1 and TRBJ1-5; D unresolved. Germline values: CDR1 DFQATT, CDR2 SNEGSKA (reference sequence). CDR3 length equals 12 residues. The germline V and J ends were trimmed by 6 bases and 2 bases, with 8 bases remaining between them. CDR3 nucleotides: TGCAGTGCAGGGTTCGGCAATCAGCCCCAGCATTTT. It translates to CSAGFGNQPQHF.

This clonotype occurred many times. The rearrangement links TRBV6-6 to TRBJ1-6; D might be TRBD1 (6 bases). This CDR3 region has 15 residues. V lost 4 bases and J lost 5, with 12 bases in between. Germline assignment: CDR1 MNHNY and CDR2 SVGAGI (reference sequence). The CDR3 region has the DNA TGTGCCAGCAGTTCCAGGGCAGGGGATAATTCACCCCTCCACTTT. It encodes CASSSRAGDNSPLHF.

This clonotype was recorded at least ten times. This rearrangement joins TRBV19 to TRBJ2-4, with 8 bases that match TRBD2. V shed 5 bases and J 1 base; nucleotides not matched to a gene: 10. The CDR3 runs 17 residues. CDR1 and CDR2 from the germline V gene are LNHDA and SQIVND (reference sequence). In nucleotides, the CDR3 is TGTGCCAGTAGTCTCGAGCGGGGGATTGCGGCCAAAAACATTCAGTACTTC. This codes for CASSLERGIAAKNIQYF.

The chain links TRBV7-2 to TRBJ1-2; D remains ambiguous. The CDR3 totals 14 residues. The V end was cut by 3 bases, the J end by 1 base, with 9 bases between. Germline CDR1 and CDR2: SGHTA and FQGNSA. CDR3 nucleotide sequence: TGTGCCAGCAGCTTGTTGCAGGTTAACTATGGCTACACCTTC. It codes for CASSLLQVNYGYTF.

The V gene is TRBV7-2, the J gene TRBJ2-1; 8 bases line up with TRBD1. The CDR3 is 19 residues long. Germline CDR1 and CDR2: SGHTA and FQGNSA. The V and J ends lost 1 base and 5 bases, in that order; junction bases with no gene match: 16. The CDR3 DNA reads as TGTGCCAGCAGCTTAGTCTATCCCGACAGGGGAGCCCCACACAATGAGCAGTTCTTC. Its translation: CASSLVYPDRGAPHNEQFF. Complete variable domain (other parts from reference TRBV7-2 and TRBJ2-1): GAGVSQSPSNKVTEKGKDVELRCDPISGHTALYWYRQSLGQGLEFLIYFQGNSAPDKSGLPSDRFSAERTGGSVSTLTIQRTQQEDSAVYLCASSLVYPDRGAPHNEQFFGPGTRLTVL.

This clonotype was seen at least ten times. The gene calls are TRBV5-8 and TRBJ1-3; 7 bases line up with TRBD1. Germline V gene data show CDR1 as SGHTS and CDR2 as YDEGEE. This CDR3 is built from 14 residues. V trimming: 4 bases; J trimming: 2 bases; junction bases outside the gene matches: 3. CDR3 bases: TGTGCCAGCAGCGCAACAGGGGCTGGAAACACCATATATTTT. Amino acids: CASSATGAGNTIYF.

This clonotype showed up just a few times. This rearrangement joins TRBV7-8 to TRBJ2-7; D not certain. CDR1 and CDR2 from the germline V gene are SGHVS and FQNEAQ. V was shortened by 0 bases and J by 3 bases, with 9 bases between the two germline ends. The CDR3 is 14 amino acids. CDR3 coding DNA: TGTGCCAGCAGCTTAGCGATCCCCATCTACGAGCAGTACTTC. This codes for CASSLAIPIYEQYF.

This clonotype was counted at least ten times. DNA for the CDR3: TGTGCCAGCAGCCAAGACAGCTCTGGAAACACCATATATTTT. Residues: CASSQDSSGNTIYF. This chain connects TRBV7-9 to TRBJ1-3, with TRBD1 as a possible D gene (5 bases). From germline, CDR1 is SEHNR and CDR2 FQNEAQ (reference sequence). V was trimmed by 5 bases and J by 0 bases, leaving 8 bases between them. The CDR3 loop spans 14 amino acids.

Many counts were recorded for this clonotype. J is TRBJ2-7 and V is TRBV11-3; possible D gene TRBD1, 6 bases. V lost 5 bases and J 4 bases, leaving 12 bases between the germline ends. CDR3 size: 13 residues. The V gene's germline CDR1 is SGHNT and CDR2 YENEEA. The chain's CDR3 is CASSLGQRYEQYF. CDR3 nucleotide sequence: TGTGCCAGCAGCCTTGGACAGAGATACGAGCAGTACTTC.

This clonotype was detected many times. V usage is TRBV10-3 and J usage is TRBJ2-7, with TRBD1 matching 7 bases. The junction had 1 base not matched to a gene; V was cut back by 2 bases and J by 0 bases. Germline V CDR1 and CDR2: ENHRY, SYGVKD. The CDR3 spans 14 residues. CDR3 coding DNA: TGTGCCATCAGTGAGGCAGGGGGCTCCTACGAGCAGTACTTC. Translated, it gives CAISEAGGSYEQYF.

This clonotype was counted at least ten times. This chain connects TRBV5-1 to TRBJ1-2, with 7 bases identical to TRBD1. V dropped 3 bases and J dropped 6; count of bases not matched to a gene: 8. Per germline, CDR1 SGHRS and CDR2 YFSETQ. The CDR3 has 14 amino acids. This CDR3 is CASSSQGGLDGYTF. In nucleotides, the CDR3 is TGCGCCAGCAGCTCCCAGGGGGGCTTAGATGGCTACACCTTC.

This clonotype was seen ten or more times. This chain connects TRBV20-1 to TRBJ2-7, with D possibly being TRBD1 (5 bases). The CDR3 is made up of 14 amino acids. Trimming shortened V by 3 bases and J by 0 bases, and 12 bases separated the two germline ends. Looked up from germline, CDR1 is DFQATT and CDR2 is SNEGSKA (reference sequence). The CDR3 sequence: CSASGAAGSYEQYF. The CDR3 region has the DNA TGCAGTGCTAGTGGGGCGGCTGGCTCCTACGAGCAGTACTTC.

CDR3 bases: TGTGCCAGCAGCCAAGATCCCTCCAGCCGAGATACGCAGTATTTT. Translation: CASSQDPSSRDTQYF. V and J are TRBV4-2 and TRBJ2-3, with D unclear. This CDR3 has 15 residues. Trimming shortened V by 0 bases and J by 5 bases, and 12 bases separated the two germline ends. Germline V gene lookup returns CDR1 LGHNA and CDR2 YNFKEQ.

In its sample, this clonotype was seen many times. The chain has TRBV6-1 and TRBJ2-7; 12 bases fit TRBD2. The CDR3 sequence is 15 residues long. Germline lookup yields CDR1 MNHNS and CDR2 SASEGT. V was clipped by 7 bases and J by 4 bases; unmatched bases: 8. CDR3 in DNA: TGTGCCAGCACCCTGGGACTAGCGGGTACTTACGAGCAGTACTTC. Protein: CASTLGLAGTYEQYF.

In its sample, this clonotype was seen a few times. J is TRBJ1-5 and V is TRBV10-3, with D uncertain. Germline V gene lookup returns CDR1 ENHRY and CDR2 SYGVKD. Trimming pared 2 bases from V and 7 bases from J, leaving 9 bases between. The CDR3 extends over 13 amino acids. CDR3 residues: CAISEPPGQPQHF. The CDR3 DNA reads TGTGCCATCAGTGAGCCCCCTGGGCAGCCCCAGCATTTT.

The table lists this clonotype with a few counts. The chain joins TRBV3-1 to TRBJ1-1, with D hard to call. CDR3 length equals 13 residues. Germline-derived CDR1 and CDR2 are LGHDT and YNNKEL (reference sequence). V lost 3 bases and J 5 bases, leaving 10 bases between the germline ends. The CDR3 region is CASSHGRRTEAFF. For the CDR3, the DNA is TGTGCCAGCAGCCATGGGAGGCGGACTGAAGCTTTCTTT.

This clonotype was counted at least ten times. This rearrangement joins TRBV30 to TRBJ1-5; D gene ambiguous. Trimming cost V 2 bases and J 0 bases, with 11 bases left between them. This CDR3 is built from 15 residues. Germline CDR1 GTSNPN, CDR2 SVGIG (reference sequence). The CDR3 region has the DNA TGTGCCTGGAGTTCTTTGGGGTATAGCAATCAGCCCCAGCATTTT. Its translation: CAWSSLGYSNQPQHF.

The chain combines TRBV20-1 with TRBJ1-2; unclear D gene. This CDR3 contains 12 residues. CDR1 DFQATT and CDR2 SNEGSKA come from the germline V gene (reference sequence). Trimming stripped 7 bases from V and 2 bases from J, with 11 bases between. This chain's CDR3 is CSVRTANYGYTF. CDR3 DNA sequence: TGCAGTGTCCGGACGGCCAACTATGGCTACACCTTC.

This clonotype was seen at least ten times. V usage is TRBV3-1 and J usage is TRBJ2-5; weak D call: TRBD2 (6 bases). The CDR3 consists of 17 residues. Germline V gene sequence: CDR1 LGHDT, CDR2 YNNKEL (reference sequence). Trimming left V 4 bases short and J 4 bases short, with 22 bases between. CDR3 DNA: TGTGCCAGCAGCCCTAGGGCCGGCAGGGAGGTTGCAGAGACCCAGTACTTC. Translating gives CASSPRAGREVAETQYF.

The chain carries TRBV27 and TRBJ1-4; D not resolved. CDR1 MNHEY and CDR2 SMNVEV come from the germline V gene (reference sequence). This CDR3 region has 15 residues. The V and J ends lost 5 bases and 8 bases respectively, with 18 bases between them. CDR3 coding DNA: TGTGCCAGCAGTCCCCGGGTTCAAGGAGGGGAAAAACTGTTTTTT. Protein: CASSPRVQGGEKLFF.

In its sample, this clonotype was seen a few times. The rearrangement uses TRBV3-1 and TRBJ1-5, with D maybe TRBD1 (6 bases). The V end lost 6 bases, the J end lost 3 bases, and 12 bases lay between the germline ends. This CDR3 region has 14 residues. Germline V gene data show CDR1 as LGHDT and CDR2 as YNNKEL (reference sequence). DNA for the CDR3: TGTGCCAGCAGTGGAAACAGGGACAATCAGCCCCAGCATTTT. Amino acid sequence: CASSGNRDNQPQHF.

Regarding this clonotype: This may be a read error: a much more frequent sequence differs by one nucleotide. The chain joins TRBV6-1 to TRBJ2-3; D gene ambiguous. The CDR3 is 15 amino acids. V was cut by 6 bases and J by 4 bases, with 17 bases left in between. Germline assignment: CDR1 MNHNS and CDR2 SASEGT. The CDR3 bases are TGTGCCAGCAGCCCCACCGGGTATGTCTCAGATACGCAGTATTTT. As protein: CASSPTGYVSDTQYF.

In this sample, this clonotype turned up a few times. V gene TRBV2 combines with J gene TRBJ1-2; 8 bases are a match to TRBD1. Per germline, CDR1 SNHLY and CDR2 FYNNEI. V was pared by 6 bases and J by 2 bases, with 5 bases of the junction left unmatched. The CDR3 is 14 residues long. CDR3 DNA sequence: TGTGCCAGCAGGGACAGGGCCGGGAACTATGGCTACACCTTC. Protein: CASRDRAGNYGYTF. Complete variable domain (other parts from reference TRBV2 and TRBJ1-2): EPEVTQTPSHQVTQMGQEVILRCVPISNHLYFYWYRQILGQKVEFLVSFYNNEISEKSEIFDDQFSVERPDGSNFTLKIRSTKLEDSAMYFCASRDRAGNYGYTFGSGTRLTVV.

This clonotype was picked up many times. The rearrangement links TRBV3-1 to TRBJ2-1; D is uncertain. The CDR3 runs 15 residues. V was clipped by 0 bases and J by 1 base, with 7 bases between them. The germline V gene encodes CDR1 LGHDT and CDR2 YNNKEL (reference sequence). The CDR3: CASSQEGNSYNEQFF. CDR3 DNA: TGTGCCAGCAGCCAAGAGGGGAATTCCTACAATGAGCAGTTCTTC.